This T cell receptor beta chain was obtained from a study of T cell responses to AZD1222 COVID-19 vaccine. Findings and limits, study-wide: In a largely white British group with more females than males, clonal diversity was possibly underestimated.

The CDR3 is 14 amino acids. Germline CDR1 and CDR2: SGHDT and YYEEEE. V shed 4 bases and J 5 bases; nucleotides not matched to a gene: 1. Concerning this clone: The antigen is unknown.

Some clones are missing from TCRdb's copy, which holds only in-frame ones; the method was immunoSEQ multiplex PCR. The sample yields 70,000 to 85,000 clones, around 86% seen once. Sample: peripheral blood, taken on day 0 of AZD1222 vaccination. This chain links TRBV5-6 with TRBJ2-3, with TRBD2 matching 13 bases. This sequence originates from an adult in good health. CDR3 nucleotides: TGTGCCAGCAGCAGGACTAGCGGGAGAGATACGCAGTATTTT. The encoded protein is CASSRTSGRDTQYF.